A single sample is the source of the 25 T cell receptor beta chains below, sequenced in a study of PD-1 blockade in classical Hodgkin lymphoma. Every patient had relapsed following autologous stem cell transplantation, and cohorts differed in brentuximab vedotin exposure. Only in-frame clones appear in the TCRdb table, and some are missing; sequencing was by immunoSEQ multiplex PCR. The profile shows some 100,000 clones, 80% to 95% of them singletons. The material was peripheral blood mononuclear cells (PBMCs), obtained at baseline. The receptors shown here come from a human donor with classical Hodgkin lymphoma.

This clone was seen only once. The chain uses TRBV4-1 and TRBJ2-5; D gene unclear. Looked up from germline, CDR1 is MGHRA and CDR2 is YSYEKL. Between the trimmed V and J ends, which lost 1 base and 2 bases, there was a span of 8 bases. The CDR3 is 14 amino acids. CDR3 amino acids: CASSQGFIQETQYF. As DNA, the CDR3 is TGCGCCAGCAGCCAAGGTTTCATTCAAGAGACCCAGTACTTC.

The chain employs TRBV7-9 and TRBJ1-5; D is unclear. Germline CDR1 SEHNR, CDR2 FQNEAQ (reference sequence). CDR3 length: 17 residues. V was cut by 3 bases and J by 6 bases, with 21 bases left in between. The chain's CDR3 is CASSFELGPPGSQPQHF. DNA for the CDR3: TGTGCCAGCAGCTTCGAGCTAGGACCCCCTGGGAGTCAGCCCCAGCATTTT.

The sample holds one count of this clone. The chain joins TRBV5-1 to TRBJ2-5; 7 nucleotides agree with TRBD2. V dropped 0 bases and J dropped 5; count of bases not matched to a gene: 4. The CDR3 extends over 14 amino acids. The germline gives CDR1 SGHRS, CDR2 YFSETQ. The CDR3 DNA sequence: TGCGCCAGCAGCTTGGCTGGGGAGGGGGAGACCCAGTACTTC. Translation gives CASSLAGEGETQYF. The full variable domain, completed using reference TRBV5-1 and TRBJ2-5, is KAGVTQTPRYLIKTRGQQVTLSCSPISGHRSVSWYQQTPGQGLQFLFEYFSETQRNKGNFPGRFSGRQFSNSRSEMNVSTLELGDSALYLCASSLAGEGETQYFGPGTRLLVL.

This sequence joins TRBV7-9 and TRBJ2-7; D uncertain. Trimming removed 1 base at V and 3 bases at J, with 16 bases between. Germline-derived CDR1 and CDR2 are SEHNR and FQNEAQ (reference sequence). The CDR3 has 16 amino acids. Here the CDR3 DNA reads TGTGCCAGCAGCTTAGGCCGGGCCCGAGGCAGCTACGAGCAGTACTTC. Translating gives CASSLGRARGSYEQYF.

This chain connects TRBV6-5 to TRBJ2-3; D remains unclear. The CDR3 is 15 residues long. CDR1 is MNHEY and CDR2 is SVGAGI in the germline V gene. The V end lost 2 bases, the J end lost 3 bases, and 12 bases lay between the germline ends. The CDR3 here is CASSYGQSATDTQYF. DNA of the CDR3: TGTGCCAGCAGTTACGGGCAGAGCGCTACAGATACGCAGTATTTT.

This chain links TRBV5-1 with TRBJ2-3; TRBD2 matches at 7 bases. The germline CDR1 and CDR2 sequences are SGHRS and YFSETQ. The ends lost 3 bases at V and 4 bases at J; junction bases unmatched: 5. This CDR3 is 14 amino acids long. CDR3 residues: CASSSGDYPDTQYF. CDR3 DNA sequence: TGCGCCAGCAGCTCGGGGGACTACCCAGATACGCAGTATTTT. Based on the CDR3 plus reference TRBV5-1 and TRBJ2-3, the full variable domain is KAGVTQTPRYLIKTRGQQVTLSCSPISGHRSVSWYQQTPGQGLQFLFEYFSETQRNKGNFPGRFSGRQFSNSRSEMNVSTLELGDSALYLCASSSGDYPDTQYFGPGTRLTVL.

This sequence joins TRBV28 and TRBJ1-2; 9 nucleotides line up with TRBD1. The CDR3 runs to 15 residues. J lost 4 bases, V lost 2 bases, and 5 bases had no gene match. Germline-derived CDR1 and CDR2 are MDHEN and SYDVKM. The CDR3 region has the DNA TGTGCCAGCAGTTTACCCTCGGGACAGGGCTATGGCTACACCTTC. Protein: CASSLPSGQGYGYTF.

The chain links TRBV2 to TRBJ1-4; D remains unclear. V shed 2 bases and J shed 7 bases, with 11 bases lying between them. Germline lookup yields CDR1 SNHLY and CDR2 FYNNEI. The CDR3 contains 14 residues. The CDR3 DNA sequence: TGTGCCAGCAGTGAATCACGGGCGACTGAAAAACTGTTTTTT. The encoded protein is CASSESRATEKLFF. Drawing the rest from reference TRBV2 and TRBJ1-4, the complete variable domain is EPEVTQTPSHQVTQMGQEVILRCVPISNHLYFYWYRQILGQKVEFLVSFYNNEISEKSEIFDDQFSVERPDGSNFTLKIRSTKLEDSAMYFCASSESRATEKLFFGSGTQLSVL.

This clone has just one count. The germline gene is not matched at one end of the junction; a read error may be the cause. This rearrangement joins TRBV7-7 to TRBJ2-1, with D possibly being TRBD1 (7 bases). The CDR3 spans 15 residues. Germline V lookup: CDR1 SSHAT, CDR2 FNYEAQ (reference sequence). The CDR3 DNA reads TGTGCTAGCAGCTTAAACAGGGGAGGATTCAATGAGCAGTTCTTC. Translated: CASSLNRGGFNEQFF. The variable domain in full, completed from reference TRBV7-7 and TRBJ2-1, reads GAGVSQSPRYKVTKRGQDVTLRCDPISSHATLYWYQQALGQGPEFLTYFNYEAQPDKSGLPSDRFSAERPEGSISTLTIQRTEQRDSAMYRCASSLNRGGFNEQFFGPGTRLTVL.

This clone has just one count. The chain has TRBV18 and TRBJ2-7; D is perhaps TRBD2 (6 bases). Germline values: CDR1 KGHSH, CDR2 LQKENI. The CDR3 loop spans 14 amino acids. V was pared by 6 bases and J by 6 bases, with 18 bases between. CDR3 coding DNA: TGTGCCAGCTCCCCCCTCCGACTAGAAGGCGAGCAGTACTTC. It specifies CASSPLRLEGEQYF.

The chain has TRBV5-3 and TRBJ2-1, with 14 bases fitting TRBD2. TRBV5-3 is labeled an ORF, and its function is uncertain. The CDR3 covers 18 residues. Trimming cost V 0 bases and J 10 bases; bases outside gene matches: 12. This chain's CDR3 is CARSLECMGLAGVREQFF. The CDR3 DNA reads as TGTGCCAGAAGCTTGGAGTGTATGGGACTAGCGGGAGTCCGAGAGCAGTTCTTC.

CDR3 sequence reads: CASSYTGTGLSDTQYF. CDR3 nucleotides: TGTGCCAGCAGTTACACCGGGACAGGGCTTTCAGATACGCAGTATTTT. The chain uses TRBV6-5 and TRBJ2-3; 9 nucleotides match TRBD1. Germline-derived CDR1 and CDR2 are MNHEY and SVGAGI. The trim removed 2 bases at V and 4 bases at J, leaving 7 bases unmatched. The CDR3 has 16 residues.

The chain is built from TRBV19 and TRBJ2-7, with 10 bases matching TRBD2. CDR3 size: 13 residues. Trimming at V came to 4 bases and at J to 6 bases, leaving 3 bases not matched to a gene. Germline CDR1 and CDR2: LNHDA and SQIVND (reference sequence). CDR3 residues: CASSTLAGSEQYF. Here the CDR3 DNA reads TGTGCCAGTAGTACACTAGCGGGAAGCGAGCAGTACTTC.

The gene calls are TRBV28 and TRBJ2-7, with D perhaps matching TRBD2 (5 bases). The germline V gene has CDR1 MDHEN and CDR2 SYDVKM. The V end was cut by 2 bases, the J end by 0 bases, with 11 bases between. This CDR3 is 15 amino acids long. The CDR3 DNA reads as TGTGCCAGCAGTTTACCGGGGTACCTCTCCTACGAGCAGTACTTC. It is translated as CASSLPGYLSYEQYF. Looking up the rest from reference TRBV28 and TRBJ2-7 gives the full variable domain: DVKVTQSSRYLVKRTGEKVFLECVQDMDHENMFWYRQDPGLGLRLIYFSYDVKMKEKGDIPEGYSVSREKKERFSLILESASTNQTSMYLCASSLPGYLSYEQYFGPGTRLTVT.

V gene TRBV25-1 combines with J gene TRBJ2-1, with 8 bases identical to TRBD1. This CDR3 region has 15 residues. Trimming cost V 6 bases and J 6 bases; bases outside gene matches: 10. Germline V gene sequence: CDR1 MGHDK, CDR2 SYGVNS. As DNA, the CDR3 is TGTGCCAGCAGCCCCCGGGACAGGAGAAGCAATGAGCAGTTCTTC. Amino acids: CASSPRDRRSNEQFF.

The chain is built from TRBV5-1 and TRBJ1-3; D perhaps matches TRBD1 (5 bases). The length of the CDR3 is 16 residues. In germline, CDR1 is SGHRS, CDR2 YFSETQ. V was clipped by 2 bases and J by 0 bases, with 12 bases between them. The CDR3 nucleotides are TGCGCCAGCAGCTTTACCGGGGCGAGCTCTGGAAACACCATATATTTT. Amino acid sequence: CASSFTGASSGNTIYF.

The chain carries TRBV5-3 and TRBJ2-1; tentatively, D is TRBD1 or TRBD2 (7 bases each). TRBV5-3 is filed as an ORF, its function uncertain. Trimming shortened V by 3 bases and J by 8 bases, and 12 bases separated the two germline ends. The CDR3 covers 13 residues. The CDR3 region has the DNA TGTGCCAGAAGCTCCAGGGGGGGGCATGAGCAGTTCTTC. Protein: CARSSRGGHEQFF.

This sequence joins TRBV6-1 and TRBJ2-1; D may be TRBD2 (5 bases). V shed 1 base and J shed 4 bases, with 14 bases lying between them. Germline V gene lookup returns CDR1 MNHNS and CDR2 SASEGT. The CDR3 runs to 16 residues. CDR3 coding DNA: TGTGCCAGCAGTGAAGTTTGGACTGCCGTTTACAATGAGCAGTTCTTC. Residues: CASSEVWTAVYNEQFF.

This chain connects TRBV4-1 to TRBJ1-2; maybe TRBD1 (5 bases). Germline lookup yields CDR1 MGHRA and CDR2 YSYEKL. V was pared by 1 base and J by 4 bases, with 10 bases between. The CDR3 totals 14 residues. The CDR3 loop reads CASSQGRGSYGYTF. The CDR3 DNA reads as TGCGCCAGCAGCCAAGGAAGGGGCTCCTATGGCTACACCTTC.

The chain employs TRBV6-5 and TRBJ2-5; tentatively, D is TRBD1 or TRBD2 (6 bases each). Per germline, CDR1 MNHEY and CDR2 SVGAGI. Trimming cost V 8 bases and J 4 bases, with 17 bases left between them. The length of the CDR3 is 14 residues. The CDR3 sequence is CASFRGAQGETQYF. The CDR3 coding sequence is TGTGCCAGCTTTAGGGGGGCGCAGGGAGAGACCCAGTACTTC.

This chain connects TRBV21-1 to TRBJ2-3; the D call TRBD1 from the table was never checked on the DNA. TRBV21-1 is a known pseudogene. The CDR3 runs to 17 residues. The CDR3 region has the DNA TGTGCCAGCAGCAAAGGGGGTGACAGGGCATCGACAGATACGCAGTATTTT. Protein sequence: CASSKGGDRASTDTQYF.

The chain carries TRBV9 and TRBJ2-7; the match to TRBD2 covers 9 bases. This CDR3 spans 13 amino acids. V lost 3 bases to trimming and J lost 6 bases; unmatched junction nucleotides: 4. Looked up from germline, CDR1 is SGDLS and CDR2 is YYNGEE. Here the CDR3 reads CASSALAGAEQYF. Written as DNA, the CDR3 is TGTGCCAGCAGCGCTTTAGCGGGAGCCGAGCAGTACTTC.

The CDR3 DNA reads as TGTGCCAGCAGCGTAGCTTTCGGAGCCACTGAAGCTTTCTTT. This sequence encodes CASSVAFGATEAFF. The chain is built from TRBV9 and TRBJ1-1; no firm D call. The CDR3 is made up of 14 amino acids. Trimming pared 0 bases from V and 4 bases from J, leaving 10 bases between. CDR1 is SGDLS, CDR2 YYNGEE, per germline.

The chain carries TRBV4-2 and TRBJ2-1; D gene ambiguous. Germline CDR1 reads LGHNA; CDR2 reads YNFKEQ. V was cut by 2 bases and J by 8 bases, with 4 bases left in between. The CDR3 runs 11 residues. The DNA of the CDR3 is TGTGCCAGCAGCCAAAAGGATGAGCAGTTCTTC. Protein: CASSQKDEQFF.

This clone was detected only a few times. This chain uses TRBV30 with TRBJ1-5; D uncertain. CDR1 is GTSNPN, CDR2 SVGIG, per germline (reference sequence). Trimming pared 1 base from V and 3 bases from J, leaving 10 bases between. The CDR3 has 14 amino acids. The CDR3 region has the DNA TGTGCCTGGAGTGGGGAGTCCTTCAATCAGCCCCAGCATTTT. It codes for CAWSGESFNQPQHF.